Below, one T cell receptor (beta chain) is given with its context. The sample contains more than one DNA sequence encoding this CDR3. CDR1 SGHAT and CDR2 FQNNGV come from the germline V gene. Trimming stripped 4 bases from V and 3 bases from J, with 5 bases between. The CDR3 is made up of 12 amino acids. Time point described: cycle 4 day 1 (C4D1), after more than 5 weeks of nivolumab. Brentuximab vedotin exposure varied, and every patient relapsed after autologous stem cell transplantation. The data stem from a study of PD-1 blockade in classical Hodgkin lymphoma. Study at large: Nivolumab was given intravenously to patients at 3 mg/kg every 2 weeks.

The protocol was immunoSEQ multiplex PCR, while the TCRdb copy is restricted to in-frame clones and leaves out a portion. The table records 25,000 to 30,000 clones, about 80% of them present only once. The V and J genes are TRBV11-2 and TRBJ2-3; D uncertain. The input for sequencing was peripheral blood mononuclear cells (PBMCs), taken before the fourth cycle of nivolumab. The TCR originated in a human donor with classical Hodgkin lymphoma. CDR3 sequence (DNA): TGTGCCAGCAGCTCCATTACAGATACGCAGTATTTT. Its protein is CASSSITDTQYF.